The source of this TCR beta chain is a study of cytotoxic CD8 clonotypes in ibrutinib-treated CLL. This table comes from immunoSEQ multiplex PCR, and its TCRdb copy is limited to in-frame clones, with some not included. The sample has fewer than 25,000 clones; roughly four fifths are singletons. Germline values: CDR1 MNHNS, CDR2 SASEGT. The CDR3 is made up of 13 amino acids. The germline V and J ends were trimmed by 2 bases and 13 bases, with 12 bases remaining between them. The clonotype was recovered from a human donor with chronic lymphocytic leukemia. V gene TRBV6-1 combines with J gene TRBJ1-6; D call uncertain. Sequencing used PBMCs, obtained before ibrutinib treatment. Here the CDR3 reads CASSERLGIPLHF. For the CDR3, the DNA is TGTGCCAGCAGTGAACGGCTCGGAATTCCCCTCCACTTT.